This passage covers 4 T cell receptor beta chains from one sample sequenced in a study of T cell responses to AZD1222 COVID-19 vaccine. Clones were sequenced by immunoSEQ multiplex PCR, and TCRdb holds only the in-frame ones, with some missing. The sample lists about 150,000 clones; approximately 92% were seen once. Sequencing used peripheral blood, obtained 28 days after the second AZD1222 dose. These receptors originate from an adult who received the AZD1222 COVID-19 vaccine.

The J gene is TRBJ1-6, the V gene TRBV23-1, with TRBD1 as a possible D gene (5 bases). Being an ORF, TRBV23-1 has a function that is uncertain. This CDR3 region has 17 residues. V was clipped by 5 bases and J by 0 bases, with 14 bases between them. In DNA, the CDR3 is TGCGCCAGCAGTGGGGCAATGGGGCGCTCCTATAATTCACCCCTCCACTTT. It codes for CASSGAMGRSYNSPLHF.

This clone has only one observation. Different DNA sequences within this sample yield the same CDR3. The rearrangement joins TRBV6-5 to TRBJ2-7; possible D gene TRBD1, 6 bases. The CDR3 covers 13 residues. The V end was cut by 0 bases, the J end by 4 bases, with 7 bases between. Per the germline V gene, CDR1 is MNHEY and CDR2 is SVGAGI. CDR3 in amino acids: CASSYSQGYEQYF. The DNA of the CDR3 is TGTGCCAGCAGTTACTCACAGGGTTACGAGCAGTACTTC.

The chain joins TRBV7-9 to TRBJ2-5; D perhaps matches TRBD1 (5 bases). The V gene's germline CDR1 is SEHNR and CDR2 FQNEAQ (reference sequence). V was clipped by 4 bases and J by 4 bases, with 13 bases between them. The CDR3 covers 14 residues. This CDR3 reads CASSSQGGRETQYF. The CDR3 nucleotides read TGTGCCAGCAGCTCCCAGGGTGGGCGAGAGACCCAGTACTTC.

The CDR3 region has the DNA TGTGCCATCAGTGAGTCGGAGGGAACTAACTATGGCTACACCTTC. Translation: CAISESEGTNYGYTF. V is TRBV10-3 and J is TRBJ1-2; no firm D call. The CDR3 is 15 amino acids. Germline CDR1 ENHRY, CDR2 SYGVKD. The V and J ends lost 0 bases and 0 bases respectively, with 8 bases between them.